These T cell receptor beta chains were read from a single sample in a study of T-cell reconstitution after alpha-beta-depleted transplantation in children. TCRdb redid the calling of the PCR reads with MiXCR, one entry per CDR3 protein. The table lists hundreds of thousands of distinct CDR3 sequences, approximately 19% of them singletons, with around 45% in the top ten. Sequencing used PBMCs, mostly from graft donor cells, obtained 360 days after TCRalphabeta/CD19-depleted stem cell transplant. The receptors derive from a male patient aged 2-10 years who had a stem cell transplant for acute lymphoblastic leukemia, so the T cells may come from the graft donor. Both conserved end residues are part of each CDR3. A D gene is named only where the DNA matches it firmly. Rows give clone size only sometimes, using once, few, many, or a class for an expanded clone.

J gene	D gene	clone size	V gene	CDR3 DNA	CDR3 protein
TRBJ1-3	NA	NA	TRBV7-2	TGTGCCAGCAGGTTATTGTTGGGAACTGGAAACACCATATATTTT	CASRLLLGTGNTIYF
TRBJ1-1	TRBD1	many	TRBV4-2	TGTGCCAGCAGCCCCACCGAAGACAGGGTCACTGAAGCTTTCTTT	CASSPTEDRVTEAFF
TRBJ1-1	NA	many	TRBV6-5	TGTGCCAGCAGTTACTCGGGGGTGATGGCTGAAGCTTTCTTT	CASSYSGVMAEAFF
TRBJ2-2	TRBD1	few	TRBV3-1	TGTGCCAGCAGCCCCGGGACAGGGGGTCTCAGTACCGCCGGGGAGCTGTTTTTT	CASSPGTGGLSTAGELFF
TRBJ2-1	TRBD1	few	TRBV5-1	TGCGCCAGCAGCTTCACAGGGGGCGCATCTGATGAGCAGTTCTTC	CASSFTGGASDEQFF
TRBJ2-1	NA	few	TRBV29-1	TGCAGCGTTGAAGATTATAAGGGGCCGAGGGGGGCTACCTACAATGAGCAGTTCTTC	CSVEDYKGPRGATYNEQFF
TRBJ2-2	TRBD1	NA	TRBV24-1	TGTGCCACCAGTGATGCAGGGACAGCCGGGGAGCTGTTTTTT	CATSDAGTAGELFF
TRBJ2-7	TRBD1	many	TRBV12-3/TRBV12-4	TGTGCCAGCAGTTTACAGGGACAGACATCCTACGAGCAGTACTTC	CASSLQGQTSYEQYF
TRBJ2-3	NA	NA	TRBV15	TGTGCCACCAGCAGAGTAGTGGGGGATCGCACAGATACGCAGTATTTT	CATSRVVGDRTDTQYF
TRBJ2-1	NA	once	TRBV5-4	TGTGCCAGCAGCTTTTGCAGGCTCTCCTACAATGAGCAGTTCTTC	CASSFCRLSYNEQFF
TRBJ1-1	NA	NA	TRBV6-1	TGTGCCAGCAGTGCCTGGTCGGGGTTGCCTGAAGCTTTCTTT	CASSAWSGLPEAFF
TRBJ2-3	NA	many	TRBV5-5	TGTGCCAGCAGCTTGTTGCTGGGGGGAGATACGCAGTATTTT	CASSLLLGGDTQYF
TRBJ2-3	TRBD1	NA	TRBV7-2	TGTGCCAGCAGCTTAAGTTTGACAGGGCGACGTCTTTTT	CASSLSLTGRRLF
TRBJ2-1	TRBD2	NA	TRBV29-1	TGCAGCGCCACAGGGGGACTAGCGGGGGGGCAATACAATGAGCAGTTCTTC	CSATGGLAGGQYNEQFF
TRBJ2-7	NA	NA	TRBV7-2	TGTGCCAGCAGCTTCTATTCGGCAGGGCTCTTCGAGCAGTACTTC	CASSFYSAGLFEQYF
TRBJ2-4	NA	NA	TRBV27	TGTGCCAGCGGGCCCGGGTCCGTCGGAAACATTCAGTACTTC	CASGPGSVGNIQYF
TRBJ2-5	NA	NA	TRBV3-1	TGTGCCAGCAGCCAGAAGGGTCCCCCATTGGGGACCCAGTACTTC	CASSQKGPPLGTQYF
TRBJ2-2	TRBD1	few	TRBV24-1	TGTGCCACGACCGGGACAGGGGGCGCTTCGGACACCGGGGAGCTGTTTTTT	CATTGTGGASDTGELFF
TRBJ2-5	TRBD1	few	TRBV5-1	TGCGCCAGCAGCTCCCCACAGGGGAGAGAGACCCAGTACTTC	CASSSPQGRETQYF
TRBJ2-4	TRBD1	NA	TRBV10-2	TGCGCCAGCAGTGGACAGGGCTGGACCAAAAACATTCAGTACTTC	CASSGQGWTKNIQYF
TRBJ2-7	NA	NA	TRBV12-3/TRBV12-4	TGTGCCAGCTCTATGGGCAGTTACGAGCAGTACTTC	CASSMGSYEQYF
TRBJ2-1	NA	NA	TRBV7-2	TGTGCCAGCAGCCTCCCGGGACCTTACAATGAGCAGTTCTTC	CASSLPGPYNEQFF
TRBJ1-5	NA	NA	TRBV4-1	TGCGCCAGCAGCCAAGGACAGTTTCTGCGCAATCAGCCCCAGCATTTT	CASSQGQFLRNQPQHF
TRBJ2-1	TRBD1	NA	TRBV12-3/TRBV12-4	TGTGCCAGCAGTTCAGAAAGGGGGCTAACTGAGCAGTTCTTC	CASSSERGLTEQFF
TRBJ2-6	NA	few	TRBV10-1	TGCGCCAGCACCAACTCTGGGGCCAACGTCCTGACTTTC	CASTNSGANVLTF
TRBJ2-2	TRBD1	NA	TRBV5-1	TGCGCCAGCAGCTGGGACAGGGTGGTCACCGGGGAGCTGTTTTTT	CASSWDRVVTGELFF
TRBJ1-5	TRBD1	NA	TRBV7-2	TGTGCCAGCAGCTTGTCTGGACAGGGCGGCCAGCCCCAGCATTTT	CASSLSGQGGQPQHF
TRBJ1-1	TRBD1	NA	TRBV28	TGTGCCAGCAGGAGCCCGGGACAGGGAGGATACTCTGAAGCTTTCTTT	CASRSPGQGGYSEAFF
TRBJ2-1	TRBD1	NA	TRBV6-2/TRBV6-3	TGTGCCAGCAGTTACTCGATTCCGCCCAGGGGGGAGCAGTTCTTC	CASSYSIPPRGEQFF
TRBJ2-7	NA	few	TRBV29-1	TGCAGCGTAATTTTATCGCCCTACGAGCAGTACTTC	CSVILSPYEQYF
TRBJ1-5	NA	many	TRBV6-2/TRBV6-3	TGTGCCAGCAGTTTGCGCAGGGACAATCAGCCCCAGCATTTT	CASSLRRDNQPQHF
TRBJ2-2	TRBD1	few	TRBV20-1	TGCAGTGCTCCAGACAGGGGGAACACCGGGGAGCTGTTTTTT	CSAPDRGNTGELFF
TRBJ2-3	TRBD1	NA	TRBV10-3	TGTGCCATCAGTGCGATGACAGGGACCGGAACAGATACGCAGTATTTT	CAISAMTGTGTDTQYF
TRBJ2-5	TRBD2	few	TRBV4-2	TGTGCCAGCAGCCCACTCCCGGGACTAGCGGGACCTGCCCTGGAGACCCAGTACTTC	CASSPLPGLAGPALETQYF
TRBJ2-2	NA	many	TRBV6-6	TGTGCCAGCACCTATGCCAGGGAGCTGTTTTTT	CASTYARELFF
TRBJ1-2	TRBD1	few	TRBV5-1	TGCGCCAGCAGCGCAAGGACAGGAGACCTACGTGGCTACACCTTC	CASSARTGDLRGYTF
TRBJ2-1	NA	few	TRBV24-1	TGTGCCACCAGTGTGGCCGGGGGTGATTACAATGAGCAGTTCTTC	CATSVAGGDYNEQFF
TRBJ2-7	NA	NA	TRBV20-1	TGCAGTGCTAGAGATCCCACTAGCAACTACGAGCAGTACTTC	CSARDPTSNYEQYF
TRBJ1-2	TRBD1	NA	TRBV5-1	TGCGCCAGCATCTTCCAACCGACAGGGACGCTGGGCGGCTACACCTTC	CASIFQPTGTLGGYTF
TRBJ2-3	NA	NA	TRBV7-2	TGTGCCAGCAGCTTAAGCGGCTCGACAGATACGCAGTATTTT	CASSLSGSTDTQYF
TRBJ2-1	TRBD2	NA	TRBV11-2	TGTGCCAGCAGCCCGGTACTAGCGGGACCTTTATTGCCCTACAATGAGCAGTTCTTC	CASSPVLAGPLLPYNEQFF
TRBJ2-3	NA	few	TRBV7-6	TGTGCCAGCAGCTTAGGGGCCACTTCTAGCACAGATACGCAGTATTTT	CASSLGATSSTDTQYF
TRBJ2-3	TRBD2	few	TRBV29-1	TGCAGCGCCACAACCGCCGGGGGGGCCTTGGATACGCAGTATTTT	CSATTAGGALDTQYF
TRBJ2-5	TRBD2	few	TRBV12-3/TRBV12-4	TGTGCCAGCAGTGAGTTAGCGGGGGGAAACACTCAAGAGACCCAGTACTTC	CASSELAGGNTQETQYF
TRBJ2-5	NA	few	TRBV2	TGTGCCAGCAGCCAGGGAAAGGAGACCCAGTACTTC	CASSQGKETQYF
TRBJ1-1	NA	NA	TRBV28	TGTGCCAGCAGTTCGCGGCGGGGAGCTTTCTTT	CASSSRRGAFF
TRBJ2-6	NA	NA	TRBV28	TGTGCCAGCAGTCTATTCTCAGGGGCTGGGGCCAACGTCCTGACTTTC	CASSLFSGAGANVLTF
TRBJ2-7	TRBD2	NA	TRBV5-6	TGTGCCAGCAGCTTGGCCATATCTAGCGGGAGTTACGAGCAGTACTTC	CASSLAISSGSYEQYF
TRBJ2-7	TRBD1	few	TRBV18	TGTGCCAGCTCACCTGTAGGGACAGTTGCCTACGAGCAGTACTTC	CASSPVGTVAYEQYF
TRBJ2-1	NA	many	TRBV12-3/TRBV12-4	TGTGCCAGCAGTTTAGCGGAGCGGAAACCCCGACCCGAGCAGTTCTTC	CASSLAERKPRPEQFF
TRBJ2-7	TRBD2	NA	TRBV5-1	TGCGCCAGCAGCTGGACTAGTTCACCAAACTACGAGCAGTACTTC	CASSWTSSPNYEQYF
TRBJ2-1	TRBD2	NA	TRBV7-9	TGTGCCAGCAGCTCAGCTAGCGGGGGGGCTAATGAGCAGTTCTTC	CASSSASGGANEQFF
TRBJ2-1	TRBD2	few	TRBV6-2/TRBV6-3	TGTGCCAGCACTAAAGGACTAGGGCACAATGAGCAGTTCTTC	CASTKGLGHNEQFF
TRBJ2-3	NA	few	TRBV12-3/TRBV12-4	TGTGCCAGCAGTCTTCGGACTGGCACAGATACGCAGTATTTT	CASSLRTGTDTQYF
TRBJ1-6	NA	many	TRBV10-3	TGTGCCACACAGGGAGAGGATTCACCCCTCCACTTT	CATQGEDSPLHF
TRBJ2-3	NA	NA	TRBV7-2	TGTGCCAGCAGCCACGCTGCCAGGTTTCGGCAACCAGATACGCAGTATTTT	CASSHAARFRQPDTQYF